The 6 T cell receptor beta chains below come from one sample, sequenced in a study of T cells in localized non-small cell lung cancer. Repertoires were generated with immunoSEQ multiplex PCR, while TCRdb's copy carries only in-frame clones and drops some. The data contain around 21,000 clones, roughly 90% of them singletons. The sample consisted of peripheral blood, taken before any cancer treatment. The receptors shown here come from a male donor older than 55 with stage I squamous cell lung carcinoma.

This rearrangement joins TRBV28 to TRBJ2-2; D remains unclear. This CDR3 spans 12 amino acids. Germline CDR1 and CDR2: MDHEN and SYDVKM. The V end lost 3 bases, the J end lost 9 bases, and 8 bases lay between the germline ends. The CDR3 region is CASSFIGRELFF. In DNA, the CDR3 is TGTGCCAGCAGTTTCATAGGCAGGGAGCTGTTTTTT.

CDR3: CASKVSGNIMNTEAFF. DNA for the CDR3: TGCGCCAGCAAGGTCAGTGGGAATATCATGAACACTGAAGCTTTCTTT. The chain carries TRBV5-1 and TRBJ1-1; D is unclear. Trimming pared 6 bases from V and 0 bases from J, leaving 18 bases between. CDR1 and CDR2 (germline): SGHRS, YFSETQ. The CDR3 extends over 16 amino acids.

This chain uses TRBV30 with TRBJ1-4; 10 bases agree with TRBD1. The CDR3 consists of 14 residues. Per germline, CDR1 GTSNPN and CDR2 SVGIG (reference sequence). Trimming took 3 bases from V and 8 from J; bases not matched to a gene: 6. CDR3 in amino acids: CAWSRQGAREKLFF. In DNA form, the CDR3 reads TGTGCCTGGAGCCGACAGGGGGCGCGGGAAAAACTGTTTTTT.

The chain uses TRBV9 and TRBJ2-3, with D tentatively TRBD2 (5 bases). This CDR3 spans 15 amino acids. From germline, CDR1 is SGDLS and CDR2 YYNGEE. V dropped 0 bases and J dropped 2 bases, with 10 bases sitting between them. CDR3 DNA: TGTGCCAGCAGCGTAGGAGGAGGCATCACAGATACGCAGTATTTT. This encodes CASSVGGGITDTQYF.

The CDR3 region has the DNA TGTGCCAGCAGCTTAGGAGGTTTCTATGGCTACACCTTC. It yields the protein CASSLGGFYGYTF. V gene TRBV7-9 combines with J gene TRBJ1-2; D ambiguous. Germline CDR1 and CDR2: SEHNR and FQNEAQ (reference sequence). This CDR3 contains 13 residues. The V gene lost 1 base and the J gene lost 4 bases, with 7 bases spanning the gap.

The V call is TRBV9, the J call TRBJ1-4; no clear D. This CDR3 is built from 15 residues. V lost 4 bases and J 0 bases, leaving 10 bases between the germline ends. Germline V gene data show CDR1 as SGDLS and CDR2 as YYNGEE. The CDR3: CASSPGVATNEKLFF. In DNA form, the CDR3 reads TGTGCCAGCAGCCCCGGCGTTGCAACTAATGAAAAACTGTTTTTT.